Described below is a single T cell receptor (beta chain) sequence and its context. This sample was included in a study of shared clonotypes between healthy human individuals. The ends were cut back, 1 base at V and 1 base at J, with 11 bases in the middle. Germline CDR1 and CDR2: SGHNT and YYREEE (reference sequence). The CDR3 contains 15 residues. The table came from immunoSEQ multiplex PCR; TCRdb's copy has only in-frame clones and leaves some out. The table records over a million clones, about 75% of them present only once. Both subsets, CD45RA+ naive and CD45RA-negative memory, were split from the CD4+ cells.

The chain joins TRBV5-4 to TRBJ2-5; D is possibly TRBD1 (5 bases). The sequence was collected from a man in his late teens or twenties in good health. The sequenced sample consisted of memory CD4+ T cells sorted from blood. Subset noted: CD45RA-negative fraction. The DNA of the CDR3 is TGTGCCAGCAGCTTGCGACAGCCTACCCAAGAGACCCAGTACTTC. Translated: CASSLRQPTQETQYF. The entire variable domain, with the rest obtained from reference TRBV5-4 and TRBJ2-5, is as follows: ETGVTQSPTHLIKTRGQQVTLRCSSQSGHNTVSWYQQALGQGPQFIFQYYREEENGRGNFPPRFSGLQFPNYSSELNVNALELDDSALYLCASSLRQPTQETQYFGPGTRLLVL.